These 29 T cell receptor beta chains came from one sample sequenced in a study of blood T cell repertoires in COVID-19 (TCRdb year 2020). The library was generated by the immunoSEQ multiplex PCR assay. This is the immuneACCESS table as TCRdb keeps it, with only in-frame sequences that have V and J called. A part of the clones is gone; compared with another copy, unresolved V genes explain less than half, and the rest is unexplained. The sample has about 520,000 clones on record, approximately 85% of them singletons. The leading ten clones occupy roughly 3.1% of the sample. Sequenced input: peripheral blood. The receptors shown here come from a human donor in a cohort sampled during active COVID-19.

CDR3: CASSFFPGGAFF. CDR3 DNA sequence: TGTGCCAGCAGCTTTTTTCCAGGGGGAGCTTTCTTT. The chain is built from TRBV7-9 and TRBJ1-1, with 7 bases matching TRBD1. V shed 3 bases, J shed 10 bases, and the junction held 5 bases outside the gene matches. Germline lookup yields CDR1 SEHNR and CDR2 FQNEAQ (reference sequence). This CDR3 comprises 12 residues.

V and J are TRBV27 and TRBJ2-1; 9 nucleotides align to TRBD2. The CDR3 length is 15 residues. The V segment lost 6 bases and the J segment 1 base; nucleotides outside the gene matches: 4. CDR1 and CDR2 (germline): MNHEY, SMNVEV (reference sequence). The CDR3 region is CASRGAGGSYNEQFF. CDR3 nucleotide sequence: TGTGCCAGCAGAGGGGCGGGAGGGTCCTACAATGAGCAGTTCTTC.

The CDR3 spells CATRRLGGQVTYEQYF. The CDR3 DNA follows: TGTGCCACCAGGAGGTTGGGGGGACAGGTGACCTACGAGCAGTACTTC. The V gene is TRBV15, the J gene TRBJ2-7, with TRBD1 matching over 8 bases. There are 16 residues in the CDR3. CDR1 and CDR2 from the germline V gene are LNHNV and YYDKDF (reference sequence). V lost 6 bases to trimming and J lost 2 bases; unmatched junction nucleotides: 12.

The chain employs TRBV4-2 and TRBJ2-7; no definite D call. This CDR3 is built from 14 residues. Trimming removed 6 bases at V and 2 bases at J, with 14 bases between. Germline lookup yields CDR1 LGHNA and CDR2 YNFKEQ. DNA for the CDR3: TGTGCCAGCAGTCACGGCTTGGGCACCTACGAGCAGTACTTC. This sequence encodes CASSHGLGTYEQYF.

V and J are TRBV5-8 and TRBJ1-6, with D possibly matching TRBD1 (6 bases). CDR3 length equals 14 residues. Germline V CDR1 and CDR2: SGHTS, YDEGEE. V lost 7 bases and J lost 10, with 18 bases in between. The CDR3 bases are TGTGCCAGCGATCCCCAGGGGCGAATGTCACCCCTCCACTTT. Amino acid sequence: CASDPQGRMSPLHF.

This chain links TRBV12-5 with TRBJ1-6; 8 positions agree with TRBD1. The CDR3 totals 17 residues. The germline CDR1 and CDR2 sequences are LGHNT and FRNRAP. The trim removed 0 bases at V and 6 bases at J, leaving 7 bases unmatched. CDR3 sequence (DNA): TGTGCTAGTGGTTTGGTACCAGGGGGCCGGGGTAATTCACCCCTCCACTTT. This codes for CASGLVPGGRGNSPLHF.

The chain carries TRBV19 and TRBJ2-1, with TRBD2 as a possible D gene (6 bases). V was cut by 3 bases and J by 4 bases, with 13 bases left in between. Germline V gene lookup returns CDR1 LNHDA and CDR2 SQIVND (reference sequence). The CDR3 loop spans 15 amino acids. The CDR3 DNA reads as TGTGCCAGTAGTATTCGGGCGGGGCTTTACAATGAGCAGTTCTTC. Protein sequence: CASSIRAGLYNEQFF.

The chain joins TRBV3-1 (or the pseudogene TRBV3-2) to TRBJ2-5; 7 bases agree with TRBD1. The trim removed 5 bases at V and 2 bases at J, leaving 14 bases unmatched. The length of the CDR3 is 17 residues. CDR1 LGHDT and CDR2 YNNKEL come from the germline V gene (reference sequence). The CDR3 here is CASSDSRQGVGQETQYF. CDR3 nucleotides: TGTGCCAGCAGCGACTCCCGACAGGGTGTGGGACAAGAGACCCAGTACTTC.

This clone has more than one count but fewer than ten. The CDR3 DNA follows: TGCGCCAGCAGAGGGGGAGGGGGGCAAGAGACCCAGTACTTC. Amino acids: CASRGGGGQETQYF. The chain combines TRBV5-1 with TRBJ2-5; D might be TRBD2 (7 bases). With 5 bases removed from V and 2 bases from J, the gap between germline ends came to 13 bases. CDR1 and CDR2 (germline): SGHRS, YFSETQ. The length of the CDR3 is 14 residues.

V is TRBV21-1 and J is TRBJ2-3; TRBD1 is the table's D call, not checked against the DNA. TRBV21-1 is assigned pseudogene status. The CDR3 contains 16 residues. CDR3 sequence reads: CASSPQDSTVADTQYF. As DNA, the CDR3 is TGTGCCAGCAGCCCCCAGGACAGTACGGTAGCGGATACGCAGTATTTT.

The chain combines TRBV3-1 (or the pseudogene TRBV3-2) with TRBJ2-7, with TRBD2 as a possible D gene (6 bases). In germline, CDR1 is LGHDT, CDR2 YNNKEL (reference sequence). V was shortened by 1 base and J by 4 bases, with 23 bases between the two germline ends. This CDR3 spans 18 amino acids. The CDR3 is CASSQAGLRGGSGYEQYF. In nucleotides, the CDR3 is TGTGCCAGCAGCCAAGCGGGCCTACGTGGAGGGAGTGGATACGAGCAGTACTTC.

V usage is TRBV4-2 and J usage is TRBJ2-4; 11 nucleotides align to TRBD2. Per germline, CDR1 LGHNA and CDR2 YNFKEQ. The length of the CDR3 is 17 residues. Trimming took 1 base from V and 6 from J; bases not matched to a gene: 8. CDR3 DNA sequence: TGTGCCAGCAGCCAAGGGCTAGCGGGAGGAATGGGAAACATTCAGTACTTC. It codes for CASSQGLAGGMGNIQYF.

The CDR3 DNA is TGTGCCACCGGGGGAGGGTCGGACCCACTGGGCACCATATATTTT. It is translated as CATGGGSDPLGTIYF. The rearrangement uses TRBV6-5 and TRBJ1-3; maybe TRBD1 (5 bases). This CDR3 region has 15 residues. Germline CDR1 reads MNHEY; CDR2 reads SVGAGI. The V end lost 10 bases, the J end lost 9 bases, and 25 bases lay between the germline ends.

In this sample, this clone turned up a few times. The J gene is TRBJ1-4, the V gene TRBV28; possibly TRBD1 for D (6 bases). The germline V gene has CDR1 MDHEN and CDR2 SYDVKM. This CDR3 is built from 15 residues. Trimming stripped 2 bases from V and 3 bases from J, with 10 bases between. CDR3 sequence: CASSLRGGSNEKLFF. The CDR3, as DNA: TGTGCCAGCAGTTTAAGAGGGGGATCTAATGAAAAACTGTTTTTT. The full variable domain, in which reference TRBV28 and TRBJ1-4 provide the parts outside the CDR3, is DVKVTQSSRYLVKRTGEKVFLECVQDMDHENMFWYRQDPGLGLRLIYFSYDVKMKEKGDIPEGYSVSREKKERFSLILESASTNQTSMYLCASSLRGGSNEKLFFGSGTQLSVL.

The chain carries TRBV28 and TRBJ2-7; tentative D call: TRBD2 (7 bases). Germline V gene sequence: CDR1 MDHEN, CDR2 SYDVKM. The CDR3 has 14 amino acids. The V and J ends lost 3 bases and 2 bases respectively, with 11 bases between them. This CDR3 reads CASSFGGGAYEQYF. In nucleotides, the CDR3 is TGTGCCAGCAGTTTTGGAGGGGGGGCCTACGAGCAGTACTTC.

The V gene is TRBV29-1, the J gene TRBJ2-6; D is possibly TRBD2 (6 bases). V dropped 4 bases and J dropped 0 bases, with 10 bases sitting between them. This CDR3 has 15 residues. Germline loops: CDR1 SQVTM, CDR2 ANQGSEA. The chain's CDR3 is CSVARGTSGANVLTF. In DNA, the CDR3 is TGCAGCGTTGCCCGCGGGACCTCTGGGGCCAACGTCCTGACTTTC.

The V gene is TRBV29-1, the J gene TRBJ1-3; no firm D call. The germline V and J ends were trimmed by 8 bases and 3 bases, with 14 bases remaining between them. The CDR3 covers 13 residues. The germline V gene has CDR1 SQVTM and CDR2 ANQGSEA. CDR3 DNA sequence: TGCAGCTCCACCGCCAGGCGTGGAAACACCATATATTTT. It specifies CSSTARRGNTIYF.

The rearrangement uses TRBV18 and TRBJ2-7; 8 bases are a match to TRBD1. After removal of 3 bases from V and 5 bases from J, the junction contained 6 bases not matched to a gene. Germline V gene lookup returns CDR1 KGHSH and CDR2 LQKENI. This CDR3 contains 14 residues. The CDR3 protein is CASSPPTGDHEQYF. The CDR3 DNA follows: TGTGCCAGCTCACCCCCGACAGGGGACCACGAGCAGTACTTC.

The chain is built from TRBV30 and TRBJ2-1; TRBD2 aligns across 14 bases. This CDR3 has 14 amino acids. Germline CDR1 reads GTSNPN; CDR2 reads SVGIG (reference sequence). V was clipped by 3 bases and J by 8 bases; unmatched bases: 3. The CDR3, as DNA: TGTGCCTGGAGGACTAGCGGGAGGGGGTATGAGCAGTTCTTC. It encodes CAWRTSGRGYEQFF.

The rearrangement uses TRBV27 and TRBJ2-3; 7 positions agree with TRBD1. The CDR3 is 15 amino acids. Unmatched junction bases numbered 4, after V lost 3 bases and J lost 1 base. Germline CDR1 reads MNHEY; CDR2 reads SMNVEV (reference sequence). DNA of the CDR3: TGTGCCAGCAGTTTTCCGGGACAGCGCACAGATACGCAGTATTTT. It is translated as CASSFPGQRTDTQYF.

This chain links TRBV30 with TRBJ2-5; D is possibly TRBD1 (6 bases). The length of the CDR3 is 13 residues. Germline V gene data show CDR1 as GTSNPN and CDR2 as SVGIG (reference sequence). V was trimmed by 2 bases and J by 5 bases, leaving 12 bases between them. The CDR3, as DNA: TGTGCCTGGAGTCTTGGGGGCGGGGAGACCCAGTACTTC. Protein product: CAWSLGGGETQYF.

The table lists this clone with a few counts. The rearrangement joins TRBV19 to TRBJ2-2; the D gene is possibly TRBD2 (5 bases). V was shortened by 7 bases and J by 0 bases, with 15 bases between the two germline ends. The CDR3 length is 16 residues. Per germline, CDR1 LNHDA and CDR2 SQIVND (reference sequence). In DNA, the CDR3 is TGTGCCAGTATCAGTCCGGGGTTCGCGAACACCGGGGAGCTGTTTTTT. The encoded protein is CASISPGFANTGELFF.

Here the CDR3 reads CASRKRLAGGNEQFF. CDR3 nucleotide sequence: TGCGCCAGCAGGAAACGACTAGCGGGAGGCAATGAGCAGTTCTTC. The chain combines TRBV5-1 with TRBJ2-1; 13 nucleotides align to TRBD2. The CDR3 has 15 residues. Trimming removed 5 bases from V and 6 bases from J; junction bases left unmatched: 5. The germline gives CDR1 SGHRS, CDR2 YFSETQ.

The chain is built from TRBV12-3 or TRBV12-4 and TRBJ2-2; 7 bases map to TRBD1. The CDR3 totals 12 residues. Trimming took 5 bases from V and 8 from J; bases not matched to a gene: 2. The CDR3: CASSRQGGELFF. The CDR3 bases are TGTGCCAGCAGTCGACAGGGAGGGGAGCTGTTTTTT.

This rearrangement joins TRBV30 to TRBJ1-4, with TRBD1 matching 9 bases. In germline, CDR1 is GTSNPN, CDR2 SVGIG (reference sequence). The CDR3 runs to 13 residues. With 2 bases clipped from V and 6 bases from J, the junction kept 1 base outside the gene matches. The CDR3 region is CAWSRDRDEKLFF. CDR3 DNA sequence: TGTGCCTGGAGTAGGGACAGGGATGAAAAACTGTTTTTT.

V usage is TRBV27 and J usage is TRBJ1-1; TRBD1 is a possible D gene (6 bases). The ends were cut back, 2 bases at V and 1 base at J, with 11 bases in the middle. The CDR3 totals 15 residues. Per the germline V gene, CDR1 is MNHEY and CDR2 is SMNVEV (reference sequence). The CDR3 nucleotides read TGTGCCAGCAGTTTAGTGAACAGGGCGAACACTGAAGCTTTCTTT. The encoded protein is CASSLVNRANTEAFF.

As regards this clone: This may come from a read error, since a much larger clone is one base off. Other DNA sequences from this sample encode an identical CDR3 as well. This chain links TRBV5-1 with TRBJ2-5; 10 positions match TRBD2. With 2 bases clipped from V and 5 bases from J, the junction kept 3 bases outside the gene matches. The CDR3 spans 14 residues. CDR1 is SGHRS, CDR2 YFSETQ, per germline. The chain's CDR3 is CASSFLAGVETQYF. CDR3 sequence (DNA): TGCGCCAGCAGCTTCCTAGCGGGAGTTGAGACCCAGTACTTC. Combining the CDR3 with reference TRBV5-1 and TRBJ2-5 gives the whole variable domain KAGVTQTPRYLIKTRGQQVTLSCSPISGHRSVSWYQQTPGQGLQFLFEYFSETQRNKGNFPGRFSGRQFSNSRSEMNVSTLELGDSALYLCASSFLAGVETQYFGPGTRLLVL.

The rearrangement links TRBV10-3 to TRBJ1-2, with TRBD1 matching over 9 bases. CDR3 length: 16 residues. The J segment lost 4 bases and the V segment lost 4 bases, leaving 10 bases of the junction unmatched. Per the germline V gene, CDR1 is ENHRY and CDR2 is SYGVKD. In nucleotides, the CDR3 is TGTGCCATCAGTGCGCGAGGACAGGGGTCCATCTATGGCTACACCTTC. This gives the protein CAISARGQGSIYGYTF.

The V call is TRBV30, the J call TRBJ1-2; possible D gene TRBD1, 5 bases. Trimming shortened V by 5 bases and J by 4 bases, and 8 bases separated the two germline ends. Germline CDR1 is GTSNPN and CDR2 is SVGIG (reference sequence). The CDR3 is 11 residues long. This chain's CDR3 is CAWAQGYGYTF. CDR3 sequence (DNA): TGTGCCTGGGCCCAGGGCTATGGCTACACCTTC.